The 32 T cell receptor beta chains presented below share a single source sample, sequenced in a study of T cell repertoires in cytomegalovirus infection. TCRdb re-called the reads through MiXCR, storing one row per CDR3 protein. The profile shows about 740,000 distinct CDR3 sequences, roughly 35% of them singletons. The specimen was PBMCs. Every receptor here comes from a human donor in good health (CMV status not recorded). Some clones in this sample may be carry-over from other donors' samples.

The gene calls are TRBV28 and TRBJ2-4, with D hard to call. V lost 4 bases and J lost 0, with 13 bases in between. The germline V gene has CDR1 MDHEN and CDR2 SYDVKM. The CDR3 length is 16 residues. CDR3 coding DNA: TGTGCCAGCAGTTCCTTGGGGAATTTAGCCAAAAACATTCAGTACTTC. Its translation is CASSSLGNLAKNIQYF.

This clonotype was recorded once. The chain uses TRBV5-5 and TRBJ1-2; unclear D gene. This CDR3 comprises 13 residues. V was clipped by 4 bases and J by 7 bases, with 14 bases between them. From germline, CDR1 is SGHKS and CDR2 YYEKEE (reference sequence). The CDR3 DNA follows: TGTGCCAGCAGCCGAGACATGACAAGTGGCTACACCTTC. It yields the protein CASSRDMTSGYTF.

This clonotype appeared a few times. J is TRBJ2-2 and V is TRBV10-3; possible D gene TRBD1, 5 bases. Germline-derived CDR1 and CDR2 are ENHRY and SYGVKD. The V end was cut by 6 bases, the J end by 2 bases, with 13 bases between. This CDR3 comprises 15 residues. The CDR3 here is CAISKTGANTGELFF. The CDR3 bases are TGTGCCATCAGCAAAACAGGAGCCAACACCGGGGAGCTGTTTTTT.

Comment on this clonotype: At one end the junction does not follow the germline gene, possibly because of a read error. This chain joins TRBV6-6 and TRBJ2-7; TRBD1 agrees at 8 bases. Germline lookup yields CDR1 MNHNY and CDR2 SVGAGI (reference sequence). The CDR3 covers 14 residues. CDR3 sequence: CAGSRDRLAHEQYF. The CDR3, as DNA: TGTGCCGGCAGCCGGGACAGGTTAGCCCACGAGCAGTACTTC.

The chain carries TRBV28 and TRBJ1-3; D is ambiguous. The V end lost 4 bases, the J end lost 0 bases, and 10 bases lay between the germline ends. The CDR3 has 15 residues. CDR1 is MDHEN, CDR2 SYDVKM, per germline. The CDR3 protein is CASSWYGVSGNTIYF. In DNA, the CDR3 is TGTGCCAGCAGTTGGTACGGCGTCTCTGGAAACACCATATATTTT.

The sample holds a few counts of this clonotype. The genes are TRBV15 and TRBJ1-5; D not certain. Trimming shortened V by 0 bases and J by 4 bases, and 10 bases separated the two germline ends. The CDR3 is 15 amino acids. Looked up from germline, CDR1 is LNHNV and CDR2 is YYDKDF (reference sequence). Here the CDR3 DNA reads TGTGCCACCAGCAGAGAGGGGATGGGTAATCAGCCCCAGCATTTT. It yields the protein CATSREGMGNQPQHF.

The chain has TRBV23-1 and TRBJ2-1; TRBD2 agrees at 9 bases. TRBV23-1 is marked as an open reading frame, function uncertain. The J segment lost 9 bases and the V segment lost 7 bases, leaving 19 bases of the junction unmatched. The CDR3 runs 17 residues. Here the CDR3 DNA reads TGCGCCAGCATTAGGCCTAGCGGGAAAGCTCCCGATCCTGAGCAGTTCTTC. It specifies CASIRPSGKAPDPEQFF.

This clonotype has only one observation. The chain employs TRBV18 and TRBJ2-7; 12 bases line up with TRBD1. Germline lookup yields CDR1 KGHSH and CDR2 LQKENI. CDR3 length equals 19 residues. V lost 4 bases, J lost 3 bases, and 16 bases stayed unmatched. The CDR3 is CASSLVGPGQGAHRYEQYF. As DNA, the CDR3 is TGTGCCAGCTCACTTGTGGGACCGGGACAGGGGGCGCATCGCTACGAGCAGTACTTC.

CDR3: CSVDRGGREQFF. CDR3 DNA sequence: TGCAGCGTTGATAGGGGCGGGAGGGAGCAGTTCTTC. The chain uses TRBV29-1 and TRBJ2-1; 8 bases map to TRBD2. The V and J ends lost 3 bases and 10 bases, in that order; junction bases with no gene match: 5. The CDR3 extends over 12 amino acids. In germline, CDR1 is SQVTM, CDR2 ANQGSEA.

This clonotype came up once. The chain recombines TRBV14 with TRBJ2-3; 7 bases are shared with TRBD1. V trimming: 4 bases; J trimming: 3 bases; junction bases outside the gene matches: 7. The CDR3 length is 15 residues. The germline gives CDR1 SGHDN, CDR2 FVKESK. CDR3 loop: CASSPWTGATDTQYF. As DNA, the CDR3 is TGTGCCAGCAGCCCGTGGACAGGAGCGACAGATACGCAGTATTTT.

The CDR3 loop is CASSPDRSSNYGYTF. The CDR3 nucleotides are TGTGCCAGCAGTCCTGACAGAAGCTCTAACTATGGCTACACCTTC. The chain is built from TRBV2 and TRBJ1-2; possible D gene TRBD1, 5 bases. The germline gives CDR1 SNHLY, CDR2 FYNNEI. This CDR3 spans 15 amino acids. Trimming removed 5 bases at V and 0 bases at J, with 13 bases between.

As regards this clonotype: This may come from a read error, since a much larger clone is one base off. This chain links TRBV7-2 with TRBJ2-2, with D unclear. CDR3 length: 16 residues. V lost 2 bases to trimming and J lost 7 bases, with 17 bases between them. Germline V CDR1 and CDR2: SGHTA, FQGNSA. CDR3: CASSLPTPSNHGELFF. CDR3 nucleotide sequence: TGTGCCAGCAGCTTACCGACCCCCTCTAATCACGGGGAGCTGTTTTTT.

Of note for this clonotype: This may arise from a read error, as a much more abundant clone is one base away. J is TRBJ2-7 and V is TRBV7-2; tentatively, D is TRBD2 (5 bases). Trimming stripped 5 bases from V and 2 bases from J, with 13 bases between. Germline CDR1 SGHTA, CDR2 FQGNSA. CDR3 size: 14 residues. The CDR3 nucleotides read TGTGCCAGCAGCGCCGGACTCCTAGCCTACGAGCAGTACTTC. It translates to CASSAGLLAYEQYF.

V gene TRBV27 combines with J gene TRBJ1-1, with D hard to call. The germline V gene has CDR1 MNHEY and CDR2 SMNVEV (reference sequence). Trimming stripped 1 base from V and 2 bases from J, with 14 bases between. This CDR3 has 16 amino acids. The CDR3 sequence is CASSLWGPTANTEAFF. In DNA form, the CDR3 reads TGTGCCAGCAGTTTATGGGGTCCCACCGCTAACACTGAAGCTTTCTTT.

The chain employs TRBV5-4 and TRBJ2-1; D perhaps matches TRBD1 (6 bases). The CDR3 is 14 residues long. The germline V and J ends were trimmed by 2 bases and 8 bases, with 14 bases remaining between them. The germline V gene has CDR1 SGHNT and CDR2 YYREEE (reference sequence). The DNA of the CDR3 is TGTGCCAGCAGCTTTGGTCCAGGGGAAGATGAGCAGTTCTTC. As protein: CASSFGPGEDEQFF.

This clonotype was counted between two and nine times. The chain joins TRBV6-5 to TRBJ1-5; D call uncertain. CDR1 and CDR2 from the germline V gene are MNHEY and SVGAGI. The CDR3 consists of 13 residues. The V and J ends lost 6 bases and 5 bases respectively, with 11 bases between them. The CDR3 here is CASRNSLHQPQHF. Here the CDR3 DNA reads TGTGCCAGCAGAAACAGTTTACATCAGCCCCAGCATTTT.

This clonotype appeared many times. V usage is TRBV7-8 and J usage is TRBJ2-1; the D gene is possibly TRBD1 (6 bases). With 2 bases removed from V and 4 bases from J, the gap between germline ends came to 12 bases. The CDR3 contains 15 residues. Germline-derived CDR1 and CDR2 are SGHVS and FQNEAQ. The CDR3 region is CASSLWGQGYNEQFF. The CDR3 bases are TGTGCCAGCAGCTTATGGGGACAAGGTTACAATGAGCAGTTCTTC.

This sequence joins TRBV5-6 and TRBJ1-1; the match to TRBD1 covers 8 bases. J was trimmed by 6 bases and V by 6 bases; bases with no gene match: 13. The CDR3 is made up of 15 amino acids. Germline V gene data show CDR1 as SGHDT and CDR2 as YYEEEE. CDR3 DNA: TGTGCCAGCACTTCACCTCAAATACAGGGGGCTGAAGCTTTCTTT. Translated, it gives CASTSPQIQGAEAFF.

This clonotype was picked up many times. CDR3 nucleotide sequence: TGTGCCAGCAGATCCGGTCTGGGGCAGTTTGGTACCGGGGAGCTGTTTTTT. Translation: CASRSGLGQFGTGELFF. This chain uses TRBV7-6 with TRBJ2-2; D is possibly TRBD1 (5 bases). The CDR3 extends over 17 amino acids. Germline-derived CDR1 and CDR2 are SGHVS and FNYEAQ. V dropped 6 bases and J dropped 5 bases, with 22 bases sitting between them.

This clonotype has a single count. The DNA for the CDR3 is TGTGCCAGCAGTGGACCCTTATATGAGGTGAACACTGAAGCTTTCTTT. It codes for CASSGPLYEVNTEAFF. The V gene is TRBV28, the J gene TRBJ1-1; D is uncertain. The ends were cut back, 5 bases at V and 0 bases at J, with 16 bases in the middle. CDR1 is MDHEN, CDR2 SYDVKM, per germline. CDR3 size: 16 residues.

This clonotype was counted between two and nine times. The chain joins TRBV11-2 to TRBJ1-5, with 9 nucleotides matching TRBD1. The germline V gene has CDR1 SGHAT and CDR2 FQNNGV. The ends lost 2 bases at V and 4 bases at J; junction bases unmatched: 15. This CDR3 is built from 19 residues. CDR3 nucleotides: TGTGCCAGCAGCTTAAGTTCGGGAACAGGGGGCTTTCGGAATCAGCCCCAGCATTTT. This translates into CASSLSSGTGGFRNQPQHF. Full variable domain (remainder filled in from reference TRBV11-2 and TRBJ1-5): EAGVAQSPRYKIIEKRQSVAFWCNPISGHATLYWYQQILGQGPKLLIQFQNNGVVDDSQLPKDRFSAERLKGVDSTLKIQPAKLEDSAVYLCASSLSSGTGGFRNQPQHFGDGTRLSIL.

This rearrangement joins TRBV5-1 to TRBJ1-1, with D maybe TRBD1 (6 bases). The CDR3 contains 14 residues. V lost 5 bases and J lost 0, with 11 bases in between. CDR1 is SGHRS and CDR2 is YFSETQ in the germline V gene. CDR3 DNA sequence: TGCGCCAGCAGACCTGGACAGATGAACACTGAAGCTTTCTTT. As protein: CASRPGQMNTEAFF.

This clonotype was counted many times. In nucleotides, the CDR3 is TGTGCCAGCAGCTTAGAACGGGGAGCTAACTATGGCTACACCTTC. It yields the protein CASSLERGANYGYTF. This sequence joins TRBV7-8 and TRBJ1-2; D unclear. V was trimmed by 1 base and J by 0 bases, leaving 9 bases between them. CDR1 is SGHVS, CDR2 FQNEAQ, per germline. The CDR3 has 15 amino acids.

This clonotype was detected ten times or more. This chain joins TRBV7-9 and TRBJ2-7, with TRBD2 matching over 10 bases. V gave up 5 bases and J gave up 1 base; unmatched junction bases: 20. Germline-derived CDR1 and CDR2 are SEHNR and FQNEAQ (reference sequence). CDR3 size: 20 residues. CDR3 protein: CASSPPSLEGLATVSYEQYF. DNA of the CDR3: TGTGCCAGCAGCCCTCCCTCCCTAGAGGGACTAGCGACCGTATCCTACGAGCAGTACTTC.

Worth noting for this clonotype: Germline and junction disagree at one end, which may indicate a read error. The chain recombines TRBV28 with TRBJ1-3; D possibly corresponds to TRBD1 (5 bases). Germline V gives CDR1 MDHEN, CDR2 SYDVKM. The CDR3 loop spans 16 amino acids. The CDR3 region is CAGSLPGPNSGNTIYF. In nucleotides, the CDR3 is TGTGCCGGCAGTTTACCAGGGCCAAACTCTGGAAACACCATATATTTT.

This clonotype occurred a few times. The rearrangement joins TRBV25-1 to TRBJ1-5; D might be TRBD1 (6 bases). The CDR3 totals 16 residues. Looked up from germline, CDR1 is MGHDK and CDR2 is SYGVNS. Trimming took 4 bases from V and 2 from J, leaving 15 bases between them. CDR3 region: CASSAPGAGGNQPQHF. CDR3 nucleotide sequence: TGTGCCAGCAGTGCACCAGGGGCGGGGGGCAATCAGCCCCAGCATTTT.

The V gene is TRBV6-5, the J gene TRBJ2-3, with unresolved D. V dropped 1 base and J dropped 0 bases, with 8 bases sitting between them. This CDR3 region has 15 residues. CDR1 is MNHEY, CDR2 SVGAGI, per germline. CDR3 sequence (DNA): TGTGCCAGCAGTTACTTTCCTAGGAGCACAGATACGCAGTATTTT. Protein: CASSYFPRSTDTQYF.

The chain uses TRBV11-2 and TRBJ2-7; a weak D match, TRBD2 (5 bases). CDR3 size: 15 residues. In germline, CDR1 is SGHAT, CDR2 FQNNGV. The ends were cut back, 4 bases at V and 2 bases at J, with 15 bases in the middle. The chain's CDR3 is CASSWRTARTYEQYF. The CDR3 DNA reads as TGTGCCAGCAGCTGGAGGACCGCGCGGACCTACGAGCAGTACTTC.

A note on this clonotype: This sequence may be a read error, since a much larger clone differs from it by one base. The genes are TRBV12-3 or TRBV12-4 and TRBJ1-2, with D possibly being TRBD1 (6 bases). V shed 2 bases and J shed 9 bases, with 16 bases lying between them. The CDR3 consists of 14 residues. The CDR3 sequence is CASSLSAGAGRYTF. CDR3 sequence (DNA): TGTGCCAGCAGTTTAAGCGCGGGGGCGGGTCGCTACACCTTC.

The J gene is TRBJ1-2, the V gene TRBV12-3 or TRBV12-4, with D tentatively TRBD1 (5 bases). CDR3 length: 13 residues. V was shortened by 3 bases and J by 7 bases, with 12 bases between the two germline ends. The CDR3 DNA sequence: TGTGCCAGCAGTTTGTCAGGGCGTTTTGGCTACACCTTC. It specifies CASSLSGRFGYTF.

CDR3 protein: CATRDRYTDTQYF. The CDR3 nucleotides are TGTGCCACCCGGGACAGATACACAGATACGCAGTATTTT. V is TRBV28 and J is TRBJ2-3; the match to TRBD1 covers 7 bases. The CDR3 contains 13 residues. Germline CDR1 and CDR2: MDHEN and SYDVKM. V dropped 10 bases and J dropped 2; count of bases not matched to a gene: 6.

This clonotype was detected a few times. Here the CDR3 reads CASNPGQRNTEAFF. The CDR3 nucleotides are TGTGCCAGCAATCCGGGACAGAGGAACACTGAAGCTTTCTTT. The chain has TRBV6-1 and TRBJ1-1; 7 nucleotides match TRBD1. Trimming removed 7 bases from V and 1 base from J; junction bases left unmatched: 6. This CDR3 contains 14 residues. The V gene's germline CDR1 is MNHNS and CDR2 SASEGT.